This TCR beta chain is from a study of shared clonotypes between healthy human individuals. Naivety among CD8 cells was defined by CD45RO negativity and positive CCR7 selection, thereby excluding terminally differentiated effector memory CD45RA+ cells. The table came from immunoSEQ multiplex PCR; TCRdb's copy has only in-frame clones and leaves some out. The profile shows about 590,000 clones, 95% to 96% of them singletons. This clone was found a few times. The germline V gene encodes CDR1 LNHDA and CDR2 SQIVND (reference sequence). Between the trimmed V and J ends, which lost 7 bases and 8 bases, there was a span of 14 bases. There are 12 residues in the CDR3.

Sequenced sample: naive CD8+ T cells sorted from blood. V gene TRBV19 combines with J gene TRBJ1-2, with D perhaps TRBD1 (5 bases). The origin of this receptor is a woman aged 25 to 45 in good health. DNA for the CDR3: TGTGCCAGTAAGGGACTGCCTCGGGGCTACACCTTC. It is translated as CASKGLPRGYTF.